The rows below give T cell receptor beta chains drawn from one sample of a study of neurological immune-mediated disorders. MiXCR, applied by TCRdb to the 5' RACE reads, yields one record per CDR3 protein. The repertoire consists of 10,000 to 12,000 distinct CDR3 sequences, with under 25% occurring once and the leading ten covering around 15%. Sequenced material: CD8+ T cells from blood. These receptors were obtained from a woman aged 40 to 55 with multiple sclerosis. CDR3s include the opening cysteine and the closing phenylalanine or tryptophan. D genes are given only for firm matches. Clone size, where shown, is once, few, many, or a class for clones that have expanded.

TRBV5-6	NA	many	TRBJ2-2	TGTGCCAGCAGCTTCAGTGGCTCAGTGAGCACCGGGGAGCTGTTTTTT	CASSFSGSVSTGELFF
TRBV20-1	TRBD1	medium-sized	TRBJ2-1	TGCAGTGCCCCGACAGGGAGCAATGAGCAGTTCTTC	CSAPTGSNEQFF
TRBV15	NA	medium-sized	TRBJ2-1	TGTGCCACCAGCAGAGGAACGGAACCCAGCTCCTACAATGAGCAGTTCTTC	CATSRGTEPSSYNEQFF
TRBV2	NA	many	TRBJ2-7	TGTGCCAGCAGTGAATTGGGGGACGCAACCTACGAGCAGTACTTC	CASSELGDATYEQYF
TRBV15	NA	NA	TRBJ2-5	TGTGCCACCAGCAGAGGTACTAGCCAAGAGACCCAGTACTTC	CATSRGTSQETQYF
TRBV20-1	TRBD1	many	TRBJ1-6	TGCAGTGCTACCCATCGGACAGGGGGAAATTCACCCCTCCACTTT	CSATHRTGGNSPLHF
TRBV5-1	NA	NA	TRBJ1-1	TGCGCCAGCAGCTCGTCAGGGCTCATGAACACTGAAGCTTTCTTT	CASSSSGLMNTEAFF
TRBV7-2	NA	many	TRBJ2-1	TGTGCCAGCAGCTTAGACTTAGGAACCAACTACAATGAGCAGTTCTTC	CASSLDLGTNYNEQFF
TRBV7-3	TRBD1	NA	TRBJ1-6	TGTGCCAGCAGCTCGGACAGGGCTTCACCCCTCCACTTT	CASSSDRASPLHF
TRBV7-9	NA	medium-sized	TRBJ2-7	TGTGCCAGCAGCCCGCCCCGACAGGACGAGCAGTACTTC	CASSPPRQDEQYF
TRBV28	TRBD1	NA	TRBJ2-3	TGTGCCAGCAGTCCGGACAGGGCCCGTGGCGATACGCAGTATTTT	CASSPDRARGDTQYF
TRBV14	TRBD1	NA	TRBJ1-2	TGTGCCAGCAGCCCACCCTGGGGGACAGGTATTGGCTACACCTTC	CASSPPWGTGIGYTF
TRBV10-3	TRBD1	many	TRBJ2-5	TGTGCCATTGACGCGGGGGACAGGGGTAACCAAGAGACCCAGTACTTC	CAIDAGDRGNQETQYF
TRBV11-2	NA	NA	TRBJ2-1	TGTGCCAGCAGCTTAGGGGAATTCTCCTACAATGAGCAGTTCTTC	CASSLGEFSYNEQFF
TRBV7-6	TRBD1	many	TRBJ1-2	TGTGCCAGCAGCTCCTCGACAGGGCGCGGCTACACCTTC	CASSSSTGRGYTF
TRBV5-5	NA	NA	TRBJ1-1	TGTGCCAGCAGCTGGAAGTGGGGCAAGGACACTGAAGCTTTCTTT	CASSWKWGKDTEAFF
TRBV7-3	NA	NA	TRBJ1-1	TGTGCCAGCAGCCCGACTCACAGGGCCGAAGCTTTCTTT	CASSPTHRAEAFF
TRBV20-1	TRBD1	many	TRBJ2-7	TGCAGTGCTTATTTGTCCGGGACAGGGCCCAAGGAGCAGTACTTC	CSAYLSGTGPKEQYF